This TCR beta chain was sequenced in a study of graft-versus-host responses after intestinal transplantation. A note on this clone: As yet, its antigen is unknown.

Intraepithelial and lamina propria lymphocytes were isolated from graft specimens. The assay was immunoSEQ multiplex PCR, and TCRdb's table has in-frame clones only and misses some. This table holds about 15,000 clones, approximately 79% found once. The CDR3 sequence is 14 residues long. The V and J ends lost 3 bases and 5 bases, in that order; junction bases with no gene match: 6. CDR1 is SGHNT and CDR2 is YENEEA in the germline V gene. Study-wide results and limits: Allografts of one patient group, those with graft-donor T cell macrochimerism, had high graft-versus-host to host-versus-graft clonal ratios. Recipient bone marrow held GvH clones, some seen earlier in ileum or blood. Circulating GvH clone levels at their peak were associated with HvG declines (early post-transplant).

The sequence came from a human patient who received an intestinal transplant, so some T cells may come from the graft donor. This chain links TRBV11-3 with TRBJ2-5; 7 positions match TRBD2. The sample was ileum tissue, taken roughly 460 days after intestinal transplant. CDR3 DNA: TGTGCCAGCAGCTTCGGCGGGAGTGGGGAGACCCAGTACTTC. It specifies CASSFGGSGETQYF. The full variable domain, completed using reference TRBV11-3 and TRBJ2-5, is EAGVVQSPRYKIIEKKQPVAFWCNPISGHNTLYWYLQNLGQGPELLIRYENEEAVDDSQLPKDRFSAERLKGVDSTLKIQPAELGDSAVYLCASSFGGSGETQYFGPGTRLLVL.